A single sample gave rise to the 7 T cell receptor beta chains below, sequenced in a study of CD8 T cells in ankylosing spondylitis. These receptors are not linked to any known antigen. One entry per CDR3 protein results from TCRdb running MiXCR on the 5' RACE reads. The sample has 700,000 to 1,000,000 distinct CDR3 sequences, about 11% seen once. Whole-study results and caveats: A TCR beta motif made of 7 to 9 highly homologous variants seemed typical of ankylosing spondylitis blood.

The source material was blood, either unsorted or a sorted T cell fraction (not recorded which). These receptor sequences come from a male donor with ankylosing spondylitis.

The V gene is TRBV9, the J gene TRBJ1-3; D not certain. The CDR3 is 15 amino acids. The V gene's germline CDR1 is SGDLS and CDR2 YYNGEE. The V and J ends lost 0 bases and 4 bases respectively, with 11 bases between them. This chain's CDR3 is CASSVVEGNGNTIYF. The CDR3, as DNA: TGTGCCAGCAGCGTAGTGGAAGGGAACGGAAACACCATATATTTT.

This clonotype was recorded a few times. One end of the junction does not line up with germline, which may come from a read error. The chain couples TRBV20-1 to TRBJ2-7; 13 nucleotides align to TRBD2. The CDR3 spans 17 residues. Germline V CDR1 and CDR2: DFQATT, SNEGSKA (reference sequence). The CDR3 nucleotides read TGCTGTGCTAGAGTCCCAGTAGGGACTAGCGGGACGGGGGAGCAGTACTTC. Translation: CCARVPVGTSGTGEQYF.

In this sample, this clonotype turned up a few times. The chain carries TRBV6-5 and TRBJ1-5, with TRBD1 as a possible D gene (6 bases). V dropped 0 bases and J dropped 7 bases, with 13 bases sitting between them. Germline V lookup: CDR1 MNHEY, CDR2 SVGAGI. CDR3 length equals 15 residues. The CDR3 nucleotides are TGTGCCAGCAGTTACTCGGGGGACATTCGGCAGCCCCAGCATTTT. Its translation is CASSYSGDIRQPQHF.

This clonotype was detected only a few times. CDR3 protein: CSVAMWGWNQPQHF. The CDR3 nucleotides are TGCAGTGTTGCTATGTGGGGCTGGAATCAGCCCCAGCATTTT. V is TRBV20-1 and J is TRBJ1-5, with D possibly matching TRBD1 (5 bases). Trimming left V 7 bases short and J 4 bases short, with 17 bases between. Germline loops: CDR1 DFQATT, CDR2 SNEGSKA (reference sequence). The length of the CDR3 is 14 residues.

This clonotype was counted a few times. This chain uses TRBV5-1 with TRBJ2-3, with D perhaps matching TRBD1 (7 bases). Germline loops: CDR1 SGHRS, CDR2 YFSETQ. The CDR3 is made up of 15 amino acids. The V and J ends lost 2 bases and 3 bases respectively, with 13 bases between them. The CDR3 bases are TGCGCCAGCAGCTTTCAGGGGGGTAGTACAGATACGCAGTATTTT. Amino acids: CASSFQGGSTDTQYF.

This clonotype occurred a few times. The V gene is TRBV6-1, the J gene TRBJ2-5; D uncertain. The germline CDR1 and CDR2 sequences are MNHNS and SASEGT. V lost 5 bases and J 1 base, leaving 14 bases between the germline ends. The CDR3 has 15 amino acids. CDR3 residues: CASSLIEAVQETQYF. The CDR3 DNA sequence: TGTGCCAGCAGTCTCATTGAGGCGGTCCAAGAGACCCAGTACTTC.

This clonotype was seen only once. This rearrangement joins TRBV7-8 to TRBJ1-2; D is ambiguous. Trimming shortened V by 5 bases and J by 1 base, and 17 bases separated the two germline ends. The CDR3 totals 16 residues. Germline V CDR1 and CDR2: SGHVS, FQNEAQ. The CDR3 DNA follows: TGTGCCAGCAGCCGTGGACCGCCCCCGCTTAACTATGGCTACACCTTC. Protein sequence: CASSRGPPPLNYGYTF.